Below, 29 T cell receptor beta chains from the same sample are listed, as sequenced in a study of identifying expanded T cells in peripheral blood. Profiling relied on immunoSEQ multiplex PCR, and the TCRdb table lists in-frame clones only, not all of them. The sample comprises 60,000 to 70,000 clones, roughly 86% of which are singletons, and 4.7% rests with the top ten. The sequencing sample was made of blood. These receptor sequences come from a person aged 18-70 years in good health.

The chain has TRBV9 and TRBJ2-1; D is perhaps TRBD2 (6 bases). CDR3 size: 16 residues. V gave up 0 bases and J gave up 6 bases, with 16 bases separating them. The germline V gene encodes CDR1 SGDLS and CDR2 YYNGEE. The CDR3 loop reads CASSVGTSPSSNEQFF. CDR3 in DNA: TGTGCCAGCAGCGTAGGCACTAGCCCATCATCCAATGAGCAGTTCTTC.

The CDR3, as DNA: TGCAGCGTCACAAGGGACACAGAGACCCAGTACTTC. It specifies CSVTRDTETQYF. The chain combines TRBV29-1 with TRBJ2-5; tentative D call: TRBD1 (6 bases). Germline V gives CDR1 SQVTM, CDR2 ANQGSEA. V lost 6 bases, J lost 4 bases, and 12 bases lay in between. The CDR3 contains 12 residues.

V and J are TRBV6-1 and TRBJ2-1, with D tentatively TRBD1 or TRBD2 (5 bases each). The CDR3 sequence is 13 residues long. Per the germline V gene, CDR1 is MNHNS and CDR2 is SASEGT. Deletions cut 5 bases from V and 5 bases from J, with 10 bases between. The chain's CDR3 is CASSRDLHNEQFF. For the CDR3, the DNA is TGTGCCAGCAGTCGGGACCTCCACAATGAGCAGTTCTTC.

V and J are TRBV15 and TRBJ2-3, with D possibly TRBD1 on 6 matching bases. Germline assignment: CDR1 LNHNV and CDR2 YYDKDF (reference sequence). V was shortened by 0 bases and J by 1 base, with 11 bases between the two germline ends. The length of the CDR3 is 16 residues. In DNA, the CDR3 is TGTGCCACCAGCAGAGAAGGCAGGGGCGGCACAGATACGCAGTATTTT. Protein: CATSREGRGGTDTQYF.

The chain has TRBV18 and TRBJ1-1, with D hard to call. V lost 2 bases to trimming and J lost 7 bases, with 14 bases between them. The CDR3 covers 14 residues. Germline V gives CDR1 KGHSH, CDR2 LQKENI. The CDR3 sequence: CASSPNLKPNEAFF. Written as DNA, the CDR3 is TGTGCCAGCTCACCAAATCTGAAACCGAATGAAGCTTTCTTT.

This chain uses TRBV9 with TRBJ2-2, with 8 bases fitting TRBD2. CDR3 length: 15 amino acids. Germline loops: CDR1 SGDLS, CDR2 YYNGEE. The trim removed 3 bases at V and 3 bases at J, leaving 4 bases unmatched. The CDR3: CASSATSGYTGELFF. CDR3 bases: TGTGCCAGCAGCGCTACTAGCGGATACACCGGGGAGCTGTTTTTT.

J is TRBJ1-5 and V is TRBV2; no clear D. This CDR3 is 14 amino acids long. The germline V and J ends were trimmed by 4 bases and 2 bases, with 9 bases remaining between them. The V gene's germline CDR1 is SNHLY and CDR2 FYNNEI. The chain's CDR3 is CASSGAGGNQPQHF. The CDR3 DNA sequence: TGTGCCAGCAGTGGGGCCGGGGGCAATCAGCCCCAGCATTTT.

The V call is TRBV29-1, the J call TRBJ2-1, with D possibly TRBD2 on 6 matching bases. The V end was cut by 3 bases, the J end by 7 bases, with 13 bases between. This CDR3 is built from 13 residues. In germline, CDR1 is SQVTM, CDR2 ANQGSEA. The CDR3 sequence: CSVDLGSQNEQFF. CDR3 nucleotide sequence: TGCAGCGTTGACCTCGGGAGTCAAAATGAGCAGTTCTTC.

The chain carries TRBV6-1 and TRBJ2-1, with a possible D match to TRBD1 (6 bases). Germline CDR1 and CDR2: MNHNS and SASEGT. The CDR3 consists of 13 residues. Trimming pared 4 bases from V and 8 bases from J, leaving 12 bases between. CDR3 bases: TGTGCCAGCAGTGTAACACAGGGCTATGAGCAGTTCTTC. Encoded protein: CASSVTQGYEQFF.

The V gene is TRBV5-1, the J gene TRBJ2-3; D is perhaps TRBD1 (6 bases). The CDR3 length is 15 residues. Germline CDR1 is SGHRS and CDR2 is YFSETQ. Trimming cost V 7 bases and J 2 bases, with 17 bases left between them. The CDR3 DNA reads as TGCGCCAGCGTGAGAGGACAGCATACCACAGATACGCAGTATTTT. It codes for CASVRGQHTTDTQYF.

The gene calls are TRBV7-2 and TRBJ2-7; 7 bases line up with TRBD2. J was trimmed by 7 bases and V by 1 base; bases with no gene match: 10. This CDR3 has 15 amino acids. Germline V lookup: CDR1 SGHTA, CDR2 FQGNSA. The DNA of the CDR3 is TGTGCCAGCAGCTTAGGGGGAGTAGCGGGTAAGGAGCAGTACTTC. It encodes CASSLGGVAGKEQYF.

The chain carries TRBV25-1 and TRBJ1-1; D is possibly TRBD1 (6 bases). CDR1 is MGHDK, CDR2 SYGVNS, per germline. The CDR3 length is 15 residues. Deletions cut 0 bases from V and 4 bases from J, with 12 bases between. CDR3 bases: TGTGCCAGCAGTGAATATAAGGGGGATGCCACTGAAGCTTTCTTT. Its protein is CASSEYKGDATEAFF.

The J gene is TRBJ2-7, the V gene TRBV2, with 9 bases fitting TRBD1. The CDR3 totals 15 residues. Trimming removed 7 bases from V and 4 bases from J; junction bases left unmatched: 11. The germline V gene encodes CDR1 SNHLY and CDR2 FYNNEI. In DNA, the CDR3 is TGTGCCAGCAACCCCACAGGGGGCGCTTCTTACGAGCAGTACTTC. It is translated as CASNPTGGASYEQYF.

The chain uses TRBV7-2 and TRBJ2-7; weak D call: TRBD1 (5 bases). The germline V gene has CDR1 SGHTA and CDR2 FQGNSA. The CDR3 runs 16 residues. V dropped 1 base and J dropped 0 bases, with 13 bases sitting between them. This CDR3 reads CASSLGQGLSSYEQYF. CDR3 bases: TGTGCCAGCAGCTTAGGTCAGGGCTTAAGCTCCTACGAGCAGTACTTC. Full variable domain (missing parts from reference TRBV7-2 and TRBJ2-7): GAGVSQSPSNKVTEKGKDVELRCDPISGHTALYWYRQSLGQGLEFLIYFQGNSAPDKSGLPSDRFSAERTGGSVSTLTIQRTQQEDSAVYLCASSLGQGLSSYEQYFGPGTRLTVT.

The chain joins TRBV7-3 to TRBJ2-1; 8 nucleotides align to TRBD2. The V segment lost 1 base and the J segment 1 base; nucleotides outside the gene matches: 6. The CDR3 consists of 17 residues. CDR1 and CDR2 (germline): SGHTA, FQGTGA. CDR3 in amino acids: CASSLSGSGESYNEQFF. In DNA, the CDR3 is TGTGCCAGCAGCTTAAGTGGTAGCGGGGAATCCTACAATGAGCAGTTCTTC. Full variable domain (remainder filled in from reference TRBV7-3 and TRBJ2-1): GAGVSQTPSNKVTEKGKYVELRCDPISGHTALYWYRQSLGQGPEFLIYFQGTGAADDSGLPNDRFFAVRPEGSVSTLKIQRTERGDSAVYLCASSLSGSGESYNEQFFGPGTRLTVL.

V gene TRBV19 combines with J gene TRBJ1-2; D not resolved. CDR1 and CDR2 from the germline V gene are LNHDA and SQIVND (reference sequence). With 6 bases removed from V and 3 bases from J, the gap between germline ends came to 5 bases. The CDR3 extends over 11 amino acids. CDR3 sequence reads: CASSQHYGYTF. CDR3 sequence (DNA): TGTGCCAGTAGCCAACACTATGGCTACACCTTC.

By sample fraction, this clone is medium-sized. The gene calls are TRBV6-4 and TRBJ2-3; D unclear. Germline CDR1 MRHNA, CDR2 SNTAGT. V gave up 0 bases and J gave up 2 bases, with 3 bases separating them. The CDR3 length is 13 residues. The CDR3 loop is CASSDSDTDTQYF. The CDR3 DNA sequence: TGTGCCAGCAGTGACTCGGACACAGATACGCAGTATTTT.

This clone was counted only a few times. The V gene is TRBV25-1, the J gene TRBJ2-3; 10 positions agree with TRBD1. This CDR3 is 14 amino acids long. CDR1 and CDR2 from the germline V gene are MGHDK and SYGVNS. Trimming removed 0 bases from V and 8 bases from J; junction bases left unmatched: 2. This chain's CDR3 is CASSEYRDRGTQYF. CDR3 nucleotide sequence: TGTGCCAGCAGTGAATACCGGGACAGGGGTACGCAGTATTTT.

This clone is a singleton in its sample. The CDR3 spells CASSALPGTGVSYEQYF. In DNA, the CDR3 is TGTGCCAGCAGTGCCTTGCCCGGGACAGGGGTCTCCTACGAGCAGTACTTC. The rearrangement links TRBV7-3 to TRBJ2-7, with 10 positions matching TRBD1. The CDR3 runs 17 residues. Germline V gives CDR1 SGHTA, CDR2 FQGTGA. With V trimmed by 6 bases and J by 0 bases, 11 bases remained unmatched.

The chain combines TRBV7-9 with TRBJ1-1; a weak D match, TRBD1 (6 bases). V lost 5 bases and J 1 base, leaving 11 bases between the germline ends. The CDR3 is 14 residues long. Germline CDR1 is SEHNR and CDR2 is FQNEAQ (reference sequence). The CDR3 reads CASSHMTGNTEAFF. DNA of the CDR3: TGTGCCAGCAGCCACATGACAGGGAACACTGAAGCTTTCTTT.

The chain links TRBV5-1 to TRBJ1-1, with 8 bases identical to TRBD1. The J segment lost 0 bases and the V segment lost 4 bases, leaving 8 bases of the junction unmatched. Germline V gene lookup returns CDR1 SGHRS and CDR2 YFSETQ. The CDR3 length is 16 residues. The CDR3 nucleotides are TGCGCCAGCAGCCTGGGGACAGGAGCTATGAACACTGAAGCTTTCTTT. The encoded protein is CASSLGTGAMNTEAFF.

This sequence joins TRBV4-1 and TRBJ2-5; 9 bases align to TRBD2. Germline loops: CDR1 MGHRA, CDR2 YSYEKL. V shed 4 bases and J 4 bases; nucleotides not matched to a gene: 13. The CDR3 runs 17 residues. The CDR3 DNA is TGCGCCAGCAGCCTACCTTTAACGGCGGGGGGGCGAGAGACCCAGTACTTC. Translating gives CASSLPLTAGGRETQYF.

V and J are TRBV19 and TRBJ1-5, with 7 bases fitting TRBD1. Germline CDR1 is LNHDA and CDR2 is SQIVND (reference sequence). This CDR3 contains 15 residues. V shed 10 bases, J shed 6 bases, and the junction held 15 bases outside the gene matches. The CDR3 nucleotides are TGTGCCACCAAGACCCTAACAGGGGAGGCTCAGCCCCAGCATTTT. Translated: CATKTLTGEAQPQHF.

There are a few counts of this clone. This chain uses TRBV7-6 with TRBJ2-5, with 10 bases lining up with TRBD2. The germline V gene has CDR1 SGHVS and CDR2 FNYEAQ. Trimming removed 4 bases from V and 2 bases from J; junction bases left unmatched: 4. The CDR3 loop spans 15 amino acids. The CDR3 DNA reads TGTGCCAGCAGCTCTAGCGGGAGCAGACAAGAGACCCAGTACTTC. This encodes CASSSSGSRQETQYF.

The chain has TRBV9 and TRBJ2-5; D is uncertain. The length of the CDR3 is 11 residues. Germline CDR1 and CDR2: SGDLS and YYNGEE. The V and J ends lost 5 bases and 4 bases respectively, with 6 bases between them. As DNA, the CDR3 is TGTGCCAGCAGACCCGGAGAGACCCAGTACTTC. As protein: CASRPGETQYF. Together with reference TRBV9 and TRBJ2-5, the CDR3 gives the full variable domain: DSGVTQTPKHLITATGQRVTLRCSPRSGDLSVYWYQQSLDQGLQFLIQYYNGEERAKGNILERFSAQQFPDLHSELNLSSLELGDSALYFCASRPGETQYFGPGTRLLVL.

The chain employs TRBV18 and TRBJ2-1; D might be TRBD1 or TRBD2, each matching 5 bases. The V end was cut by 6 bases, the J end by 1 base, with 13 bases between. The length of the CDR3 is 15 residues. Germline values: CDR1 KGHSH, CDR2 LQKENI. For the CDR3, the DNA is TGTGCCAGCTCCCCCGGGGCGGTTTCCTACAATGAGCAGTTCTTC. As protein: CASSPGAVSYNEQFF.

The chain recombines TRBV15 with TRBJ1-2; D remains ambiguous. Germline loops: CDR1 LNHNV, CDR2 YYDKDF (reference sequence). The CDR3 extends over 14 amino acids. V shed 0 bases and J shed 8 bases, with 13 bases lying between them. The CDR3, as DNA: TGTGCCACCAGCAGAGATAACCCCGTAAGAGGCTACACCTTC. Translation: CATSRDNPVRGYTF. The full variable domain, in which reference TRBV15 and TRBJ1-2 provide the parts outside the CDR3, is DAMVIQNPRYQVTQFGKPVTLSCSQTLNHNVMYWYQQKSSQAPKLLFHYYDKDFNNEADTPDNFQSRRPNTSFCFLDIRSPGLGDTAMYLCATSRDNPVRGYTFGSGTRLTVV.

The V call is TRBV2, the J call TRBJ1-2, with 9 bases aligning to TRBD1. This CDR3 contains 15 residues. V shed 8 bases and J 3 bases; nucleotides not matched to a gene: 10. Looked up from germline, CDR1 is SNHLY and CDR2 is FYNNEI. The CDR3 nucleotides read TGTGCCAGCTTTAGCCCGGGACAGGGACACTATGGCTACACCTTC. It specifies CASFSPGQGHYGYTF.

J is TRBJ1-2 and V is TRBV30, with 9 bases fitting TRBD1. This CDR3 region has 14 residues. V was clipped by 3 bases and J by 2 bases; unmatched bases: 4. Germline lookup yields CDR1 GTSNPN and CDR2 SVGIG (reference sequence). The CDR3 here is CAWRRDRVNYGYTF. CDR3 sequence (DNA): TGTGCCTGGAGGAGGGACAGGGTGAACTATGGCTACACCTTC.